Presented here are 14 T cell receptor beta chains from one specimen sequenced in a study of cytomegalovirus exposure and HLA in healthy donors. The PCR ran on 60 Vbeta and 13 Jbeta primers. Here immunoSEQ multiplex PCR was the method, and the copy in TCRdb shows in-frame clones only, minus some. The data show approximately 100,000 clones, 74% seen once. The sequenced sample consisted of PBMCs. Receptor source: a human donor in good health.

As to this clone: The same CDR3 is also encoded by other DNA sequences in this sample. The chain is built from TRBV5-1 and TRBJ1-3; D unresolved. The V end was cut by 4 bases, the J end by 3 bases, with 8 bases between. This CDR3 has 13 residues. Germline CDR1 SGHRS, CDR2 YFSETQ. CDR3 sequence (DNA): TGCGCCAGCAGCGCCACCGGTGGAAACACCATATATTTT. It is translated as CASSATGGNTIYF. Combining the CDR3 with reference TRBV5-1 and TRBJ1-3 gives the whole variable domain KAGVTQTPRYLIKTRGQQVTLSCSPISGHRSVSWYQQTPGQGLQFLFEYFSETQRNKGNFPGRFSGRQFSNSRSEMNVSTLELGDSALYLCASSATGGNTIYFGEGSWLTVV.

The rearrangement joins TRBV19 to TRBJ1-2; a possible D gene is TRBD1 (6 bases). Per the germline V gene, CDR1 is LNHDA and CDR2 is SQIVND (reference sequence). The CDR3 has 15 amino acids. The V and J ends lost 5 bases and 5 bases respectively, with 18 bases between them. CDR3 sequence reads: CASSSEGWGQYGYTF. In DNA form, the CDR3 reads TGTGCCAGTAGTTCTGAAGGGTGGGGACAATATGGCTACACCTTC.

This sequence joins TRBV18 and TRBJ1-6; 11 bases map to TRBD1. Germline V CDR1 and CDR2: KGHSH, LQKENI. This CDR3 region has 14 residues. Trimming at V came to 5 bases and at J to 9 bases, leaving 3 bases not matched to a gene. The CDR3 nucleotides are TGTGCCAGCTCAGGACAGGGGGCCGGTTCACCCCTCCACTTT. Residues: CASSGQGAGSPLHF.

The V and J genes are TRBV6-6 and TRBJ1-5; TRBD1 matches at 8 bases. V was clipped by 2 bases and J by 9 bases; unmatched bases: 6. This CDR3 is 14 amino acids long. Germline V gene sequence: CDR1 MNHNY, CDR2 SVGAGI (reference sequence). In DNA, the CDR3 is TGTGCCAGCAGTTACGACAGGGGAGCAGCGCCCCAGCATTTT. Translated, it gives CASSYDRGAAPQHF.

The chain uses TRBV6-6 and TRBJ1-5; no firm D call. With 5 bases removed from V and 3 bases from J, the gap between germline ends came to 5 bases. Germline-derived CDR1 and CDR2 are MNHNY and SVGAGI (reference sequence). CDR3 length equals 12 residues. CDR3 protein: CASSRVNQPQHF. In DNA form, the CDR3 reads TGTGCCAGCAGTCGGGTCAATCAGCCCCAGCATTTT.

The rearrangement uses TRBV19 and TRBJ2-4; D possibly corresponds to TRBD1 (6 bases). The ends were cut back, 3 bases at V and 0 bases at J, with 15 bases in the middle. The CDR3 loop spans 17 amino acids. In germline, CDR1 is LNHDA, CDR2 SQIVND (reference sequence). As DNA, the CDR3 is TGTGCCAGTAGTATTTTGACAGGAACAATAGCCAAAAACATTCAGTACTTC. Translating it yields CASSILTGTIAKNIQYF.

This clone occurred a few times. The rearrangement uses TRBV19 and TRBJ2-3; D perhaps matches TRBD2 (6 bases). This CDR3 region has 15 residues. Trimming shortened V by 6 bases and J by 2 bases, and 15 bases separated the two germline ends. Germline CDR1 and CDR2: LNHDA and SQIVND (reference sequence). The CDR3 nucleotides read TGTGCCAGTAGCCTGACGAGCGGGTACACAGATACGCAGTATTTT. It yields the protein CASSLTSGYTDTQYF.

The V call is TRBV6-1, the J call TRBJ1-5; possible D gene TRBD1, 6 bases. With 5 bases removed from V and 7 bases from J, the gap between germline ends came to 15 bases. CDR1 and CDR2 from the germline V gene are MNHNS and SASEGT. The length of the CDR3 is 14 residues. The CDR3 protein is CASSRQVRDQPQHF. The CDR3 coding sequence is TGTGCCAGCAGTCGACAGGTGAGGGACCAGCCCCAGCATTTT.

The chain employs TRBV12-5 and TRBJ1-1; D remains unclear. The CDR3 is made up of 15 amino acids. In germline, CDR1 is LGHNT, CDR2 FRNRAP. Trimming removed 1 base at V and 0 bases at J, with 9 bases between. CDR3 coding DNA: TGTGCTAGTGGTTTGGGAGGGCACGTGAACACTGAAGCTTTCTTT. Protein sequence: CASGLGGHVNTEAFF. Variable domain in full (rest from reference TRBV12-5 and TRBJ1-1): DARVTQTPRHKVTEMGQEVTMRCQPILGHNTVFWYRQTMMQGLELLAYFRNRAPLDDSGMPKDRFSAEMPDATLATLKIQPSEPRDSAVYFCASGLGGHVNTEAFFGQGTRLTVV.

The chain combines TRBV5-8 with TRBJ2-1; D unclear. The CDR3 covers 14 residues. The V and J ends lost 0 bases and 5 bases respectively, with 9 bases between them. CDR1 is SGHTS and CDR2 is YDEGEE in the germline V gene. The CDR3 coding sequence is TGTGCCAGCAGCTTGGCGGTCCTTAACAATGAGCAGTTCTTC. It is translated as CASSLAVLNNEQFF.

The rearrangement uses TRBV7-8 and TRBJ2-3; D uncertain. This CDR3 region has 14 residues. In germline, CDR1 is SGHVS, CDR2 FQNEAQ. The V and J ends lost 4 bases and 5 bases respectively, with 13 bases between them. The chain's CDR3 is CASSSRIEGDTQYF. The CDR3 DNA reads as TGTGCCAGCAGCTCTAGGATAGAAGGAGATACGCAGTATTTT.

The chain couples TRBV4-1 to TRBJ2-6; TRBD1 matches at 8 bases. Trimming took 1 base from V and 2 from J; bases not matched to a gene: 13. Germline CDR1 is MGHRA and CDR2 is YSYEKL. The CDR3 has 20 amino acids. The CDR3 nucleotides are TGCGCCAGCAGCCAAGTGGCGTATGGACAGGGAGCTACTGGGGCCAACGTCCTGACTTTC. As protein: CASSQVAYGQGATGANVLTF.

The chain carries TRBV27 and TRBJ2-7; possibly TRBD2 for D (6 bases). Germline loops: CDR1 MNHEY, CDR2 SMNVEV (reference sequence). Trimming removed 3 bases at V and 6 bases at J, with 9 bases between. CDR3 length: 12 amino acids. The CDR3 reads CASSFSGGEQYF. The CDR3 nucleotides are TGTGCCAGCAGTTTTTCCGGGGGCGAGCAGTACTTC.

The V gene is TRBV28, the J gene TRBJ1-5, with a possible D match to TRBD1 (6 bases). The CDR3 loop spans 12 amino acids. V gave up 6 bases and J gave up 10 bases, with 13 bases separating them. Germline V gene sequence: CDR1 MDHEN, CDR2 SYDVKM. As DNA, the CDR3 is TGTGCCAGCAGATTACAGGGAGGACCCCAGCATTTT. It is translated as CASRLQGGPQHF.